A single sample is the source of the 16 T cell receptor beta chains below, sequenced in a study of T cell clonality in common variable immunodeficiency. Method: immunoSEQ multiplex PCR; TCRdb's copy keeps in-frame clones and lacks some. The specimen has 75,000 to 85,000 clones, none found just once. Sequenced input: peripheral blood mononuclear cells. These receptors were taken from a person aged 18 to 75 in good health.

Ten or more counts support this clone. The read is 3 residues too short to cover the CDR3 end, so that end is filled in from the germline J gene. This chain links TRBV7-3 with TRBJ2-3; 10 positions match TRBD2. J lost 4 bases, V lost 2 bases, and 3 bases had no gene match. This CDR3 region has 15 residues. CDR1 is SGHTA, CDR2 FQGTGA, per germline. The CDR3 DNA, read in part, is TGTGCCAGCAGCTTATCCCTAGCGGGAGCAGATACG. This codes for CASSLSLAGADT. The CDR3, in full, reads CASSLSLAGADTQYF.

There are a few counts of this clone. The read ends 3 residues early relative to the CDR3; the germline J gene fills the gap. The J gene is TRBJ2-2, the V gene TRBV7-6; TRBD2 matches at 10 bases. J gave up 1 base and V 3 bases, and 5 bases lay outside the gene matches. Per the germline V gene, CDR1 is SGHVS and CDR2 is FNYEAQ. This CDR3 contains 17 residues. CDR3 bases read: TGTGCCAGCAGCTTCTCTGTAGCGGGAGGGAACACCGGGGAG. Translated: CASSFSVAGGNTGE. In full, the CDR3 reads CASSFSVAGGNTGELFF.

Many counts were recorded for this clone. Sequencing ends 3 residues short of the CDR3 end; the germline J gene provides the rest. V usage is TRBV5-4 and J usage is TRBJ2-3, with D maybe TRBD1 (6 bases). Germline V gene data show CDR1 as SGHNT and CDR2 as YYREEE (reference sequence). V shed 6 bases and J shed 2 bases, with 7 bases lying between them. The CDR3 length is 12 residues. The CDR3 sequence: CASKGVTDTQYF. Incomplete CDR3 DNA: TGTGCCAGCAAGGGGGTCACAGATACG.

This clone was seen repeatedly, ten times or more. The CDR3 goes on 3 residues after the read ends, and that part is filled in from the germline J gene. The J gene is TRBJ2-7, the V gene TRBV4-1; 7 nucleotides line up with TRBD1. The CDR3 loop spans 16 amino acids. Looked up from germline, CDR1 is MGHRA and CDR2 is YSYEKL. J lost 2 bases, V lost 2 bases, and 9 bases had no gene match. Partial CDR3 DNA: TGCGCCAGCAGCCAACTTAACAGGGGCTATCCCTACGAG. It translates to CASSQLNRGYPYE. The whole CDR3 region reads CASSQLNRGYPYEQYF.

Many counts were recorded for this clone. The read halts 3 residues ahead of the CDR3 end, with the missing end drawn from the germline J gene. The chain has TRBV30 and TRBJ1-5; 10 nucleotides line up with TRBD1. CDR1 is GTSNPN, CDR2 SVGIG, per germline (reference sequence). This CDR3 spans 15 amino acids. The V and J ends lost 3 bases and 3 bases, in that order; junction bases with no gene match: 5. Partial CDR3 DNA: TGTGCCTGGAGGACCGGGACAGGGGCCAATCAGCCC. It codes for CAWRTGTGANQP. The entire CDR3 is CAWRTGTGANQPQHF. The variable domain in full, with the rest retrieved from reference TRBV30 and TRBJ1-5, is SQTIHQWPATLVQPVGSPLSLECTVEGTSNPNLYWYRQAAGRGLQLLFYSVGIGQISSEVPQNLSASRPQDRQFILSSKKLLLSDSGFYLCAWRTGTGANQPQHFGDGTRLSIL.

This clone has only a few counts. Read sequence stops 3 residues before the CDR3 end, and the germline J gene provides the missing end. The V and J genes are TRBV18 and TRBJ1-2; no reliable D call. V was shortened by 3 bases and J by 2 bases, with 7 bases between the two germline ends. The germline gives CDR1 KGHSH, CDR2 LQKENI. The CDR3 loop spans 13 amino acids. The CDR3 bases that were read are TGTGCCAGCTCACCGCGGGAGAACTATGGC. Its protein product is CASSPRENYG. The entire CDR3 protein reads CASSPRENYGYTF. Using reference TRBV18 and TRBJ1-2 for the parts outside the CDR3, the full variable domain is NAGVMQNPRHLVRRRGQEARLRCSPMKGHSHVYWYRQLPEEGLKFMVYLQKENIIDESGMPKERFSAEFPKEGPSILRIQQVVRGDSAAYFCASSPRENYGYTFGSGTRLTVV.

This clone was counted ten times or more. The read halts 3 residues ahead of the CDR3 end, with the missing end drawn from the germline J gene. The rearrangement joins TRBV29-1 to TRBJ2-3; TRBD2 matches 12 bases. Germline values: CDR1 SQVTM, CDR2 ANQGSEA. Germline trimming cut 7 bases from V and 5 bases from J; bases unmatched to any gene: 19. This CDR3 comprises 18 residues. Incomplete CDR3 DNA: TGCAGCGGACGACTGCCGGCTAGCGGGAGGGGTGTGGGAGATACG. Protein: CSGRLPASGRGVGDT. The whole CDR3 reads CSGRLPASGRGVGDTQYF.

This clone has at least ten counts. The read finishes 3 residues shy of the CDR3 end, and the germline J gene is used to complete it. The chain recombines TRBV20-1 with TRBJ2-5; a weak D match, TRBD1 (5 bases). The V and J ends lost 0 bases and 1 base respectively, with 15 bases between them. The CDR3 consists of 16 residues. Germline lookup yields CDR1 DFQATT and CDR2 SNEGSKA (reference sequence). Incomplete CDR3 DNA: TGCAGTGCTAGAGATACAGGAGTCGGTAGCCAAGAGACC. Translation gives CSARDTGVGSQET. The CDR3 in its entirety is CSARDTGVGSQETQYF.

This clone was counted ten times or more. Germline is not matched at one junction end, which may reflect a read error. With the read ending 3 residues before the CDR3 end, the germline J gene is used to fill in that end. The chain recombines TRBV19 with TRBJ2-1; the match to TRBD2 covers 12 bases. This CDR3 region has 16 residues. Germline V gene sequence: CDR1 LNHDA, CDR2 SQIVND (reference sequence). CDR3 sequence reads: CASSISPSGRVGEQFF. The CDR3 bases that were read are TGCGCCAGTAGTATAAGTCCTAGCGGGAGGGTTGGTGAG.

This clone was observed many times. The read finishes 3 residues shy of the CDR3 end, and the germline J gene is used to complete it. The chain recombines TRBV7-2 with TRBJ2-3; D is perhaps TRBD1 (6 bases). The germline CDR1 and CDR2 sequences are SGHTA and FQGNSA. The CDR3 extends over 15 amino acids. Trimming cost V 0 bases and J 4 bases, with 11 bases left between them. CDR3 protein: CASSLAYRASDTQYF. The sequenced part of the CDR3 DNA is TGTGCCAGCAGCTTAGCGTACAGGGCGTCAGATACG.

This clone was detected many times. The read terminates 3 residues ahead of where the CDR3 ends, so the germline J gene completes it. V usage is TRBV7-2 and J usage is TRBJ2-5; 12 bases agree with TRBD2. The CDR3 consists of 15 residues. Germline V gene lookup returns CDR1 SGHTA and CDR2 FQGNSA. Germline trimming cut 5 bases from V and 5 bases from J; bases unmatched to any gene: 6. CDR3 amino acids: CASSPGLAGGETQYF. CDR3 bases read: TGTGCCAGCAGCCCCGGGCTAGCGGGAGGGGAGACC.

This clone was picked up many times. Read coverage stops 3 residues before the CDR3 terminus; the germline J gene supplies the remainder. The chain uses TRBV19 and TRBJ2-3, with TRBD2 as a possible D gene (7 bases). This CDR3 has 14 residues. The V end lost 10 bases, the J end lost 7 bases, and 21 bases lay between the germline ends. Germline values: CDR1 LNHDA, CDR2 SQIVND (reference sequence). CDR3 region: CAIGGESRGHTQYF. The part of the CDR3 DNA that was read is TGTGCCATAGGGGGGGAAAGCCGGGGTCATACG.

This clone was observed at least ten times. The read gets to within 3 residues of the CDR3 end, and the germline J gene fills in the rest. This rearrangement joins TRBV6-2 or TRBV6-3 to TRBJ2-7; a weak D match, TRBD2 (6 bases). Trimming removed 7 bases from V and 3 bases from J, with 13 bases in between. From germline, CDR1 is MNHEY and CDR2 SVGEGT. The CDR3 spans 13 residues. The DNA read from the CDR3 is TGTGCCAGCACCCCCGGCGGGGTCTACGAG. This codes for CASTPGGVYE. The entire CDR3 protein reads CASTPGGVYEQYF.

This clone was found many times. The CDR3 end is not reached by the read, which stops 3 residues before it; the germline J gene fills it in. This chain uses TRBV14 with TRBJ2-1, with TRBD2 identical over 10 bases. The J segment lost 0 bases and the V segment lost 2 bases, leaving 1 base of the junction unmatched. The CDR3 extends over 16 amino acids. The germline V gene has CDR1 SGHDN and CDR2 FVKESK. The CDR3 bases that were read are TGTGCCAGCAGCCAAAGCGGGAGGGCCTCCTACAATGAG. This gives the protein CASSQSGRASYNE. In full, the CDR3 reads CASSQSGRASYNEQFF.

The table lists this clone with many counts. The junction and the germline gene differ at one end; a read error may be behind it. The read gets to within 3 residues of the CDR3 end, and the germline J gene fills in the rest. The V call is TRBV4-2, the J call TRBJ2-1, with D hard to call. This CDR3 comprises 15 residues. Germline V gene lookup returns CDR1 LGHNA and CDR2 YNFKEQ. CDR3 DNA (partial): TGCGCCAGCAGCCAAGAGAGACTCCCCTACAATGAG. Encoded protein: CASSQERLPYNE. The complete CDR3 reads CASSQERLPYNEQFF.

This clone was observed many times. The sequence runs out 3 residues before the end of the CDR3; the remainder is reconstructed from the germline J gene. The chain combines TRBV20-1 with TRBJ2-2; 10 bases are shared with TRBD2. The CDR3 is 15 amino acids. V lost 2 bases, J lost 4 bases, and 4 bases stayed unmatched. Germline CDR1 is DFQATT and CDR2 is SNEGSKA (reference sequence). Incomplete CDR3 DNA: TGCAGTGCTAGACTTAGCGGGAGGCCCACCGGGGAG. This sequence encodes CSARLSGRPTGE. Given in full, the CDR3 is CSARLSGRPTGELFF.